The 10 T cell receptor beta chains below come from one sample, sequenced in a study of blood T cell repertoires in COVID-19. Data came from immunoSEQ multiplex PCR; TCRdb stores just in-frame clones and leaves some out. Of 85,000 to 100,000 clones listed, around nine tenths are singletons. The sample consisted of peripheral blood. The receptors come from a woman aged 55-69 years with COVID-19, enrolled during active disease.

The V gene is TRBV14, the J gene TRBJ1-6, with 7 bases identical to TRBD1. Germline CDR1 reads SGHDN; CDR2 reads FVKESK. The CDR3 extends over 13 amino acids. V was clipped by 6 bases and J by 10 bases; unmatched bases: 6. CDR3 protein: CASSYRGWSPLHF. CDR3 in DNA: TGTGCCAGCAGTTACAGGGGTTGGTCACCCCTCCACTTT.

The rearrangement links TRBV11-2 to TRBJ2-3; TRBD2 agrees at 8 bases. This CDR3 has 15 residues. Germline assignment: CDR1 SGHAT and CDR2 FQNNGV. V gave up 2 bases and J gave up 0 bases; unmatched junction bases: 1. CDR3 bases: TGTGCCAGCAGCTTAACGGGGGGGAGCACAGATACGCAGTATTTT. Protein: CASSLTGGSTDTQYF.

V and J are TRBV4-3 and TRBJ2-7, with 11 bases that match TRBD2. In germline, CDR1 is LGHNA, CDR2 YSLEER. After removal of 4 bases from V and 4 bases from J, the junction contained 9 bases not matched to a gene. The CDR3 consists of 16 residues. The CDR3: CASSRDVAGGLYEQYF. CDR3 DNA: TGCGCCAGCAGCCGGGACGTAGCGGGGGGGCTTTACGAGCAGTACTTC.

The chain recombines TRBV6-5 with TRBJ2-3; D call uncertain. From germline, CDR1 is MNHEY and CDR2 SVGAGI. V was clipped by 0 bases and J by 4 bases, with 8 bases between them. The CDR3 consists of 14 residues. CDR3 DNA sequence: TGTGCCAGCAGTTACTCAGGCCGGGCAGATACGCAGTATTTT. Protein sequence: CASSYSGRADTQYF.

J is TRBJ1-2 and V is TRBV6-5; 8 bases align to TRBD1. The trim removed 0 bases at V and 4 bases at J, leaving 4 bases unmatched. The germline V gene has CDR1 MNHEY and CDR2 SVGAGI. The CDR3 runs to 15 residues. CDR3 sequence: CASSYSGQGLYGYTF. The CDR3 region has the DNA TGTGCCAGCAGTTACTCAGGACAGGGCCTCTATGGCTACACCTTC.

The chain recombines TRBV7-2 with TRBJ2-5; 10 nucleotides line up with TRBD2. V lost 5 bases and J lost 5; bases outside the gene matches: 14. The CDR3 spans 17 residues. Germline CDR1 SGHTA, CDR2 FQGNSA. CDR3 DNA: TGTGCCAGCAGCCTCGGGGAACAGCGGGGGGGCCGGGAGACCCAGTACTTC. This encodes CASSLGEQRGGRETQYF. The full variable domain, completed using reference TRBV7-2 and TRBJ2-5, is GAGVSQSPSNKVTEKGKDVELRCDPISGHTALYWYRQSLGQGLEFLIYFQGNSAPDKSGLPSDRFSAERTGGSVSTLTIQRTQQEDSAVYLCASSLGEQRGGRETQYFGPGTRLLVL.

The V and J genes are TRBV3-1 (or the pseudogene TRBV3-2) and TRBJ1-2; D call uncertain. With 4 bases removed from V and 6 bases from J, the gap between germline ends came to 15 bases. This CDR3 has 14 residues. The germline gives CDR1 LGHDT, CDR2 YNNKEL (reference sequence). The CDR3 DNA follows: TGTGCCAGCAGCCCCTTAGGAGGTGGCCATGGCTACACCTTC. Its protein is CASSPLGGGHGYTF.

The chain couples TRBV30 to TRBJ1-4; 7 bases match TRBD1. V gave up 0 bases and J gave up 14 bases; unmatched junction bases: 3. This CDR3 spans 11 amino acids. Germline CDR1 and CDR2: GTSNPN and SVGIG (reference sequence). The CDR3 DNA follows: TGTGCCTGGAGTGTAGGGACAGAGCTGTTTTTT. It codes for CAWSVGTELFF.

J is TRBJ1-2 and V is TRBV5-1, with D possibly being TRBD1 (6 bases). CDR3 length: 16 residues. Trimming stripped 3 bases from V and 1 base from J, with 16 bases between. Germline V lookup: CDR1 SGHRS, CDR2 YFSETQ. CDR3 sequence (DNA): TGCGCCAGCAGCTGGACGGGACAACTTTTTAACTATGGCTACACCTTC. This encodes CASSWTGQLFNYGYTF.

This chain joins TRBV28 and TRBJ1-6; D is perhaps TRBD1 (6 bases). This CDR3 has 16 amino acids. Trimming shortened V by 1 base and J by 4 bases, and 11 bases separated the two germline ends. Looked up from germline, CDR1 is MDHEN and CDR2 is SYDVKM. The DNA of the CDR3 is TGTGCCAGCAGTTTATTCGGGACACTTTATAATTCACCCCTCCACTTT. This translates into CASSLFGTLYNSPLHF.